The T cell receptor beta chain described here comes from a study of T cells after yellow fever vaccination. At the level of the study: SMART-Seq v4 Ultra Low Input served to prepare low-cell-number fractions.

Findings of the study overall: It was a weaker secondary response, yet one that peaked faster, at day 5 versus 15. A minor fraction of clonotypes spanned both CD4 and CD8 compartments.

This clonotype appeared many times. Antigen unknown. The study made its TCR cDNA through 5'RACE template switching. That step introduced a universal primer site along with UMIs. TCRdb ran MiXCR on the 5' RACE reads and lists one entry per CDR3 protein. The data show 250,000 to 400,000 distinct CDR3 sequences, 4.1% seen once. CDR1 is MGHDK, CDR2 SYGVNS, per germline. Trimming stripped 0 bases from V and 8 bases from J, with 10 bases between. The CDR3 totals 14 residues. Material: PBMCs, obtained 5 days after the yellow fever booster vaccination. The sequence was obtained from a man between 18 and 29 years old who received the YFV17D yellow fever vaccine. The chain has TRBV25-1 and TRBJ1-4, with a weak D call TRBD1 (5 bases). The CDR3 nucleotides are TGTGCCAGCAGTGAATACAGGGTAGAAGAAAAACTGTTTTTT. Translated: CASSEYRVEEKLFF.